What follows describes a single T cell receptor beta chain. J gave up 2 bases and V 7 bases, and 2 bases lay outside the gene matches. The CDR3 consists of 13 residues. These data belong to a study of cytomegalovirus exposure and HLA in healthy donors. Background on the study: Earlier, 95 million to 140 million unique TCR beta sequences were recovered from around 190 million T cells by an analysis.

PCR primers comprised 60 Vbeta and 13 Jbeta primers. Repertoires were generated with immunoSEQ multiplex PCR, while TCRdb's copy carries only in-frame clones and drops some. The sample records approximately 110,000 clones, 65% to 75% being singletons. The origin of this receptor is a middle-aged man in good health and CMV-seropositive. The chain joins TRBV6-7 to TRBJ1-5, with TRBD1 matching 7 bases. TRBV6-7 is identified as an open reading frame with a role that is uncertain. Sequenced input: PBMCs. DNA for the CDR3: TGTGCCAGCAACGACAGGGGCAATCAGCCCCAGCATTTT. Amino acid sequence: CASNDRGNQPQHF.